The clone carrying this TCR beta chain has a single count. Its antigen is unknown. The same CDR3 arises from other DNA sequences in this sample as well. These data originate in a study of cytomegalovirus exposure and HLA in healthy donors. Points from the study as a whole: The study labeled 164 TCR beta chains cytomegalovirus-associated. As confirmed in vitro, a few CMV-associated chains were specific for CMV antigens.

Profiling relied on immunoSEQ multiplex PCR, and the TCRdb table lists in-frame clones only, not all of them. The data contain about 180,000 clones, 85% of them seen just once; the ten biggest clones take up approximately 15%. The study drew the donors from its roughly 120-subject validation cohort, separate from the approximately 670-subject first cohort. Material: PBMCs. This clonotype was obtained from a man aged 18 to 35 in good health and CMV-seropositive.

The CDR3, as DNA: TGTGCCAGCAGTTTACGCGGAAACTATGGCTACACCTTC. Its protein product is CASSLRGNYGYTF. This chain connects TRBV27 to TRBJ1-2; D unresolved. CDR3 length: 13 residues. The V end was cut by 2 bases, the J end by 2 bases, with 6 bases between. Germline loops: CDR1 MNHEY, CDR2 SMNVEV (reference sequence).